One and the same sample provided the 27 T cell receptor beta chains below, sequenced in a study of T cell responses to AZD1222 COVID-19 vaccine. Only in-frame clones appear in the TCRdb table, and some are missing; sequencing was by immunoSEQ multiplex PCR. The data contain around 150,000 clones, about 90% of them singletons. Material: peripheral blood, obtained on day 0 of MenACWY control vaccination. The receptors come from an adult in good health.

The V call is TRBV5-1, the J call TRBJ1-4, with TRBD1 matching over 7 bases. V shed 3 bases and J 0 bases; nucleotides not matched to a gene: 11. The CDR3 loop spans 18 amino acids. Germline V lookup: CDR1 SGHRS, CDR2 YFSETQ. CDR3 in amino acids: CASSWGARQGATNEKLFF. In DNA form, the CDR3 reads TGCGCCAGCAGCTGGGGGGCCCGACAGGGAGCAACTAATGAAAAACTGTTTTTT. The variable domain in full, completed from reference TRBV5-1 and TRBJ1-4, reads KAGVTQTPRYLIKTRGQQVTLSCSPISGHRSVSWYQQTPGQGLQFLFEYFSETQRNKGNFPGRFSGRQFSNSRSEMNVSTLELGDSALYLCASSWGARQGATNEKLFFGSGTQLSVL.

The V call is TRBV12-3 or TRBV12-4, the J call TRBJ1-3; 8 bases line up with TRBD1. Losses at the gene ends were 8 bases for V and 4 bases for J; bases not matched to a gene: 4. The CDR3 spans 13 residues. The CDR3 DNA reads TGTGCCAGCTCGGACAGGGTCGGAAACACCATATATTTT. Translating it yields CASSDRVGNTIYF.

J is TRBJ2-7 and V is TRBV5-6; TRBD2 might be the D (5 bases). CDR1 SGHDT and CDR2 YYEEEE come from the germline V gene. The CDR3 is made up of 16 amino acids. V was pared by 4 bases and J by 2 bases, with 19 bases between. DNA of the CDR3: TGTGCCAGCAGCCGGGTCGGGGTGAGTTTGACCTACGAGCAGTACTTC. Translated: CASSRVGVSLTYEQYF.

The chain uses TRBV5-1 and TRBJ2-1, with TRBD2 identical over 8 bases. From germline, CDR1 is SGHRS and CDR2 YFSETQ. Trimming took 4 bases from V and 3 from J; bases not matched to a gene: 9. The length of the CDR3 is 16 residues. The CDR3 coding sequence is TGCGCCAGCAGCCTAGATCCCGGGACTAGCTACAATGAGCAGTTCTTC. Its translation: CASSLDPGTSYNEQFF.

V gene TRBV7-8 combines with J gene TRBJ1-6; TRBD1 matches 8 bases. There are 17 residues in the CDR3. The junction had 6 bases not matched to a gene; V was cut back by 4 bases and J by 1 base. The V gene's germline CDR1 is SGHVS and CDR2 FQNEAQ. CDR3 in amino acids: CASSSQGAASYNSPLHF. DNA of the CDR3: TGTGCCAGCAGCTCGCAGGGGGCGGCTTCCTATAATTCACCCCTCCACTTT.

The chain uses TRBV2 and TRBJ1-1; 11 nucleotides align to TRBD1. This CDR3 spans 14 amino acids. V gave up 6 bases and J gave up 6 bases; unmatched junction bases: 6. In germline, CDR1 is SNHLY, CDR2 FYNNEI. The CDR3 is CASRTDRGLSEAFF. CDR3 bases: TGTGCCAGCAGAACGGACAGGGGGCTTTCTGAAGCTTTCTTT. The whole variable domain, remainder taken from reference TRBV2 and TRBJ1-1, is EPEVTQTPSHQVTQMGQEVILRCVPISNHLYFYWYRQILGQKVEFLVSFYNNEISEKSEIFDDQFSVERPDGSNFTLKIRSTKLEDSAMYFCASRTDRGLSEAFFGQGTRLTVV.

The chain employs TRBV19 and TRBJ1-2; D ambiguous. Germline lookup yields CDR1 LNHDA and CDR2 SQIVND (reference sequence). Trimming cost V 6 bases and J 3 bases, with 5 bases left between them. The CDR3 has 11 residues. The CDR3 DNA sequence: TGTGCCAGTAGGACGGACTATGGCTACACCTTC. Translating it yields CASRTDYGYTF.

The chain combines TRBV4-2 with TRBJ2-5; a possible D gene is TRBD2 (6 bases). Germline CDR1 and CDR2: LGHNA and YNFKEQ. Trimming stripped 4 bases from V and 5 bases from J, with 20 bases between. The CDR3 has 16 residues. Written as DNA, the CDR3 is TGTGCCAGCAGCCCCGGGGGACTCCGACCGGTGGAGACCCAGTACTTC. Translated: CASSPGGLRPVETQYF.

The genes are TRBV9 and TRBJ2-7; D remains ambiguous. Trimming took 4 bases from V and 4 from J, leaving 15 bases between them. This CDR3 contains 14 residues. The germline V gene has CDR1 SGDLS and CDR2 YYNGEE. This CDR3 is CASSPALDGYEQYF. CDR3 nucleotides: TGTGCCAGCAGCCCAGCCCTGGACGGGTACGAGCAGTACTTC.

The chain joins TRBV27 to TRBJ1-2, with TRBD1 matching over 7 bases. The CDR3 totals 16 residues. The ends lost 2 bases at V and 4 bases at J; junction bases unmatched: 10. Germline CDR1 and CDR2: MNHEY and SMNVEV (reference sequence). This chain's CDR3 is CASSLGRGGASYGYTF. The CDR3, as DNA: TGTGCCAGCAGTTTAGGACGAGGGGGCGCCAGCTATGGCTACACCTTC.

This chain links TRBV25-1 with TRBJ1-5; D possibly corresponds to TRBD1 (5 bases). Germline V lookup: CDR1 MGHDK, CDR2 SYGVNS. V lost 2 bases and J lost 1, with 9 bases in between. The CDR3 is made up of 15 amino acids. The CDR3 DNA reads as TGTGCCAGCAGTGAACAGGGCGGGAGCAATCAGCCCCAGCATTTT. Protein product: CASSEQGGSNQPQHF.

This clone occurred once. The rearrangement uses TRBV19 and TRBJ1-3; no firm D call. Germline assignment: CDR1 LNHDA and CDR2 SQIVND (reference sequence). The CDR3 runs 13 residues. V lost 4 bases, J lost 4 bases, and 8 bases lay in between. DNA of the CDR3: TGTGCCAGTAGTAGGGGAAGGGGAAACACCATATATTTT. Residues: CASSRGRGNTIYF.

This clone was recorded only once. In DNA, the CDR3 is TGTGCCAGCAGCTTACCGGGACAGGGGGCGAATTCACCCCTCCACTTT. Translated: CASSLPGQGANSPLHF. The V and J genes are TRBV5-5 and TRBJ1-6, with TRBD1 identical over 12 bases. The J segment lost 7 bases and the V segment lost 2 bases, leaving 4 bases of the junction unmatched. CDR1 and CDR2 from the germline V gene are SGHKS and YYEKEE (reference sequence). The CDR3 consists of 16 residues.

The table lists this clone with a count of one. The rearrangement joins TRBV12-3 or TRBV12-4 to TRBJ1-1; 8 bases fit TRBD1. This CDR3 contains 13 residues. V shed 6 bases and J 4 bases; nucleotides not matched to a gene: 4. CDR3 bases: TGTGCCAGCAGGGCAACAGGGGGCACTGAAGCTTTCTTT. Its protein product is CASRATGGTEAFF.

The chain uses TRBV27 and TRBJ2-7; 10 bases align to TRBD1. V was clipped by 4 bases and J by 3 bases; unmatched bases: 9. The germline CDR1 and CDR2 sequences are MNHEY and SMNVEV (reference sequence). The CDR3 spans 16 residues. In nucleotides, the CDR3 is TGTGCCAGCAGTTCGGACGGGACAGGGGTCTACTACGAGCAGTACTTC. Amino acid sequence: CASSSDGTGVYYEQYF.

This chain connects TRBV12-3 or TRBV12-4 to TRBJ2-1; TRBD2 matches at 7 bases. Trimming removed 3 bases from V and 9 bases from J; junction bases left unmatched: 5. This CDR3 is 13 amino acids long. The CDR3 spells CASSFGGSGEQFF. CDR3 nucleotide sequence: TGTGCCAGCAGTTTTGGCGGGAGTGGTGAGCAGTTCTTC.

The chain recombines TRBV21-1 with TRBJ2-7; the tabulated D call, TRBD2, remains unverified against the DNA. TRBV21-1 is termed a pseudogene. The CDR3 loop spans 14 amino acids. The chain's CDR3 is CASVGGTSHYEQYF. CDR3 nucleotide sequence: TGTGCCAGCGTGGGAGGGACTAGCCACTACGAGCAGTACTTC.

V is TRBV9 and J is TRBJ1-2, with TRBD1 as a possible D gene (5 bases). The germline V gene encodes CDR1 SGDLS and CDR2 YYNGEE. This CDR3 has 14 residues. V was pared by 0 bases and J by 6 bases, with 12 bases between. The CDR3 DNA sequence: TGTGCCAGCAGCGTAGATGGGGGAAAGAATGGCTACACCTTC. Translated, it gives CASSVDGGKNGYTF.

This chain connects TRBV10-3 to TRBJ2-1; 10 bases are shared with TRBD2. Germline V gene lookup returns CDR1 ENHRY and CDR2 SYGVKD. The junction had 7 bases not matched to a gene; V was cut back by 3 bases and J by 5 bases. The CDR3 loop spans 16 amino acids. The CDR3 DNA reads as TGTGCCATCAGTGATCGGCTAGCGGGAGCAAACAATGAGCAGTTCTTC. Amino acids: CAISDRLAGANNEQFF.

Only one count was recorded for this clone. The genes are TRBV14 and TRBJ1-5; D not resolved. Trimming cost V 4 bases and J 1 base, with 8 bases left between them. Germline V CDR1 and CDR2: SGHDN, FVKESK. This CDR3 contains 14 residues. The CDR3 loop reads CASSPVGSNQPQHF. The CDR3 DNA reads TGTGCCAGCAGCCCGGTAGGGAGCAATCAGCCCCAGCATTTT.

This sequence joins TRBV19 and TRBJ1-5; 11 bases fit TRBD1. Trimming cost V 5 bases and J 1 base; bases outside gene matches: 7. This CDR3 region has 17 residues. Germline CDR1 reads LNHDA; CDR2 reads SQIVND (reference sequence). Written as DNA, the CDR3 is TGTGCCAGTAGTCAAGGGACAGGGGGATGGAGCAATCAGCCCCAGCATTTT. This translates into CASSQGTGGWSNQPQHF.

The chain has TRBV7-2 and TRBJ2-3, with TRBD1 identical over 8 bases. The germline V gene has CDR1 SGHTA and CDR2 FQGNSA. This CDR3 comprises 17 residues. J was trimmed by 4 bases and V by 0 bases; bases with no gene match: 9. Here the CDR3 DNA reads TGTGCCAGCAGCTTAGCCGGTCAGGGGGCCCGCCCAGATACGCAGTATTTT. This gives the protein CASSLAGQGARPDTQYF.

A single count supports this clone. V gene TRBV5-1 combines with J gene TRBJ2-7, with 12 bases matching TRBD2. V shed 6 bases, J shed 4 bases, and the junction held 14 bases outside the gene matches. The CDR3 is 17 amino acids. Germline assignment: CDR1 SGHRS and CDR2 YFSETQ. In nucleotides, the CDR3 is TGCGCCAGCACCGGCGAGGGGACTAGCGGGTTCGGTTACGAGCAGTACTTC. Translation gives CASTGEGTSGFGYEQYF.

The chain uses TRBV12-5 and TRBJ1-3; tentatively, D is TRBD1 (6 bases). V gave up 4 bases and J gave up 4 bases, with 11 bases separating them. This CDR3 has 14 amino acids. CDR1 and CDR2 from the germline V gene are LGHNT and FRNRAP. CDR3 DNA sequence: TGTGCTAGTGGTTATAAAGGACAGGGAAACACCATATATTTT. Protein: CASGYKGQGNTIYF.

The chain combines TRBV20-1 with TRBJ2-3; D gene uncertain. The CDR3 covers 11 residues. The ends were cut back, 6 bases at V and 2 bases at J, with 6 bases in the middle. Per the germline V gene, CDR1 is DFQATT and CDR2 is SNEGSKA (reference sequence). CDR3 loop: CSAKPTDTQYF. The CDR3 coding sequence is TGCAGTGCCAAACCCACAGATACGCAGTATTTT.

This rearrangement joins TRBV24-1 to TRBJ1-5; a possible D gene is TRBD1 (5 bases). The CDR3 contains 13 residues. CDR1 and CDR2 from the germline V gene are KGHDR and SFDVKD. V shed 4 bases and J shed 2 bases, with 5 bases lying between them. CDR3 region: CATSDRGNQPQHF. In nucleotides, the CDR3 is TGTGCCACCAGTGACAGGGGCAATCAGCCCCAGCATTTT.

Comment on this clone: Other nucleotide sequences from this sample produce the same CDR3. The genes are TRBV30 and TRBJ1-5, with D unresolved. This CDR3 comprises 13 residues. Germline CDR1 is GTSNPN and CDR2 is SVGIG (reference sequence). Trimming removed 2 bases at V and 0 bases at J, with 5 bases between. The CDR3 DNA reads TGTGCCTGGAGTCCAGATAGCAATCAGCCCCAGCATTTT. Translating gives CAWSPDSNQPQHF.